This T cell receptor (beta chain) was sequenced for a study of regulatory T cells in long-lasting Graves disease. Study-wide points: TCR diversity was lower in persistent Graves' patients (versus newly diagnosed ones).

Time point here: persistent/refractory GD, antithyroid drugs over 5 years with positive TRAb. The TCR library was prepared using RNA isolated from PBMCs. Patients hailed from an endocrinology department in Xi'an, China. EDTA tubes received around 9 milliliters of collected peripheral blood. Library construction for TCR beta used iRepertoire HTBI primers and Arm-PCR of CDR3 regions. TCRdb fed the multiplex PCR reads into MiXCR, producing one record per CDR3 protein. Of about 460,000 distinct CDR3 sequences listed, approximately 23% were seen once; the top ten hold around 13%. This clonotype was observed many times. The antigen remains unidentified. Trimming took 3 bases from V and 7 from J, leaving 16 bases between them. There are 15 residues in the CDR3.

V usage is TRBV12-3 or TRBV12-4 and J usage is TRBJ1-5, with D uncertain. This receptor was identified in a female donor with Graves disease. Sequenced material: peripheral blood mononuclear cells (PBMCs), taken when the disease was refractory, from a patient treated with antithyroid drugs. CDR3 region: CASSLHGGVGQPQHF. The CDR3 region has the DNA TGTGCCAGCAGTTTGCACGGAGGAGTCGGACAGCCCCAGCATTTT.